Sequencing of this T cell receptor (beta chain) was carried out in a study of post-analysis software for immune sequencing data. In the study overall: Included courses were relapsing-remitting and secondary progressive multiple sclerosis; progressive-relapsing multiple sclerosis was also included.

This clonotype was seen a handful of times. What it binds is not known. The TCR beta cDNA libraries contained unique molecular identifiers. The yield from roughly 1 to 10 million T cells was roughly 500,000 cDNA molecules in total. TCRdb re-called the PCR reads through MiXCR, storing one row per CDR3 protein. Among roughly 580,000 distinct CDR3 sequences listed, 40% to 50% were seen once. The study's findings and limits: TRBV segments more frequent in patients than in controls numbered several and included TRBV5-6, TRBV5-1 and TRBV20-1. Significantly lower normalized Chao1 diversity was seen in multiple sclerosis patients than in controls. Strong co-clustering by F measure linked samples that shared a preparation batch.

Trimming shortened V by 4 bases and J by 5 bases, and 5 bases separated the two germline ends. Germline-derived CDR1 and CDR2 are SEHNR and FQNEAQ (reference sequence). The length of the CDR3 is 11 residues. This TCR was recovered from a girl between 5 and 17 years old with multiple sclerosis. The chain carries TRBV7-9 and TRBJ1-1, with unresolved D. The sample taken for sequencing was blood. The CDR3 sequence: CASSSWTEAFF. In DNA form, the CDR3 reads TGTGCCAGCAGCTCGTGGACTGAAGCTTTCTTT.